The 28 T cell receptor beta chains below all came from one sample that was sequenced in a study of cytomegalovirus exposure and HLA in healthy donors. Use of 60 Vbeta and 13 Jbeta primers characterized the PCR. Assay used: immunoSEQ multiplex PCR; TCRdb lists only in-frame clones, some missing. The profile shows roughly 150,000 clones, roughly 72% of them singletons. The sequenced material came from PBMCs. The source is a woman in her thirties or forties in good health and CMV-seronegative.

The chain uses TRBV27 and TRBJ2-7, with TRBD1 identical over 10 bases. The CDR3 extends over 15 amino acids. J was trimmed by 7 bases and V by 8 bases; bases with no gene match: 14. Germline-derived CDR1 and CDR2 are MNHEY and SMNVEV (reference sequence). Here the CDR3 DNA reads TGTGCCAGCCTTCGAATGACAGGGGGCCCTGGGGAGCAGTACTTC. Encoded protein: CASLRMTGGPGEQYF.

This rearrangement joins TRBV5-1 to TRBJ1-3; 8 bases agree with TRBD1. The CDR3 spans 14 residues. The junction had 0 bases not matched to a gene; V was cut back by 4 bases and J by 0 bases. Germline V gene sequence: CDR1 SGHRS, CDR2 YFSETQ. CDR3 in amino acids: CASSTGGSGNTIYF. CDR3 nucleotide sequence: TGCGCCAGCAGCACAGGGGGCTCTGGAAACACCATATATTTT.

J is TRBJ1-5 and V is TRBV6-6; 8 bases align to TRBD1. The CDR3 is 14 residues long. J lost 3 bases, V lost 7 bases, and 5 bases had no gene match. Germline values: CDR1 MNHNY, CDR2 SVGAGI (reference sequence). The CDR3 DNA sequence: TGTGCCAGCACCTCGACAGGGGCCAATCAGCCCCAGCATTTT. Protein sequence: CASTSTGANQPQHF.

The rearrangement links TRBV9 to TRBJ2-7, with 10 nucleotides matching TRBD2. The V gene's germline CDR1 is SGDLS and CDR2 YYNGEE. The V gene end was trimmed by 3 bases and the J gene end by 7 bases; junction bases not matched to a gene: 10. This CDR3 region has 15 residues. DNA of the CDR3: TGTGCCAGCAGCGACGGACTAGCGGTTTCGTCAGAGCAGTACTTC. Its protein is CASSDGLAVSSEQYF. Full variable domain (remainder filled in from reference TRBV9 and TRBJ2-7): DSGVTQTPKHLITATGQRVTLRCSPRSGDLSVYWYQQSLDQGLQFLIQYYNGEERAKGNILERFSAQQFPDLHSELNLSSLELGDSALYFCASSDGLAVSSEQYFGPGTRLTVT.

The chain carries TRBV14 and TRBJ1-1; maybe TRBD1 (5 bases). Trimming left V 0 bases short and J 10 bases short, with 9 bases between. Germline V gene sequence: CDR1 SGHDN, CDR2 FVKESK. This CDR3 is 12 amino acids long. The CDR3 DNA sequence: TGTGCCAGCAGCCAAGACCAGGGAGGAGCTTTCTTT. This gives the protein CASSQDQGGAFF.

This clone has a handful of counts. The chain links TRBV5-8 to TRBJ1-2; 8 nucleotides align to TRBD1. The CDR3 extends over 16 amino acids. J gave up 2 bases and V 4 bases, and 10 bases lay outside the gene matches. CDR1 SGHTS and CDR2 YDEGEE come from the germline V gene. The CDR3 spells CASSHGTGRPNYGYTF. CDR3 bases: TGTGCCAGCAGCCACGGGACAGGTCGACCCAACTATGGCTACACCTTC.

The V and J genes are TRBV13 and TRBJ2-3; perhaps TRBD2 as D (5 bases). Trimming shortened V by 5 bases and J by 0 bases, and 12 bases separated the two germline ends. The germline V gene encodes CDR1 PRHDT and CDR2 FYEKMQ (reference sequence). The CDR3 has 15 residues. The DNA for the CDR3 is TGTGCCAGCAGCGTCGAGGGTGTCAGCACAGATACGCAGTATTTT. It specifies CASSVEGVSTDTQYF.

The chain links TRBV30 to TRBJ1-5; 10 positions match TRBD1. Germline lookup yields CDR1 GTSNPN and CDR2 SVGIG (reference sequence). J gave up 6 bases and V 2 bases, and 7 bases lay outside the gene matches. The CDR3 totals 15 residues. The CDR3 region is CAWSTWTGGSQPQHF. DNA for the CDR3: TGTGCCTGGAGTACGTGGACAGGGGGAAGTCAGCCCCAGCATTTT.

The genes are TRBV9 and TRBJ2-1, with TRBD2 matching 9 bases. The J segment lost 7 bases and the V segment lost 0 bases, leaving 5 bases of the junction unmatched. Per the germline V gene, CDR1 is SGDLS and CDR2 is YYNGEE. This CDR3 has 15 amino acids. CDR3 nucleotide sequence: TGTGCCAGCAGCGTAGGAAGCGGGAGGACGAATGAGCAGTTCTTC. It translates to CASSVGSGRTNEQFF.

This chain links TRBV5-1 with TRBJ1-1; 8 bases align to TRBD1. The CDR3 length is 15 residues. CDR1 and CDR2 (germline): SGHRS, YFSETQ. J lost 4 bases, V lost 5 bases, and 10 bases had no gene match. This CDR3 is CASRSTGVEGTEAFF. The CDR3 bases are TGCGCCAGCAGGTCGACAGGGGTGGAGGGCACTGAAGCTTTCTTT.

The CDR3 nucleotides are TGTGCCAGCAGGACAGACTCTTATCAGCCCCAGCATTTT. Translation gives CASRTDSYQPQHF. The chain couples TRBV6-1 to TRBJ1-5; D is possibly TRBD1 (5 bases). This CDR3 region has 13 residues. Germline CDR1 MNHNS, CDR2 SASEGT. Trimming pared 6 bases from V and 5 bases from J, leaving 11 bases between.

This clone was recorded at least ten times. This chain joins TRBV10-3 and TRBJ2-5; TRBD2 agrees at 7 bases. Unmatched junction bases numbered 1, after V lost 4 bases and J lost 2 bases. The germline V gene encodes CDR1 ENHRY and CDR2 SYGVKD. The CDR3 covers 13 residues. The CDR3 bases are TGTGCCATCAGTGTGGGGGGGCAAGAGACCCAGTACTTC. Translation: CAISVGGQETQYF.

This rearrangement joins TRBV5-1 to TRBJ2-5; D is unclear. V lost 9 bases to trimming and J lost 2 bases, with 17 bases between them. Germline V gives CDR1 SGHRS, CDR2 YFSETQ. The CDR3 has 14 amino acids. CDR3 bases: TGCGCCACTCAAAGCAGGCCATCGCAAGAGACCCAGTACTTC. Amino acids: CATQSRPSQETQYF.

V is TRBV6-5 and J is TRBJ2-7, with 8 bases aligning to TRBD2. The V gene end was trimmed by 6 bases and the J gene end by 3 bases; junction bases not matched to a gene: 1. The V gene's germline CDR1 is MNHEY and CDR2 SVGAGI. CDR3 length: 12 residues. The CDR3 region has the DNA TGTGCCAGCAGCGGGAGGGGCTACGAGCAGTACTTC. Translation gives CASSGRGYEQYF.

The CDR3 here is CASSLEGRVEQPQHF. The CDR3 nucleotides are TGCGCCAGCAGCTTGGAGGGGAGGGTGGAACAGCCCCAGCATTTT. The chain joins TRBV5-1 to TRBJ1-5, with a weak D call TRBD1 (5 bases). Per germline, CDR1 SGHRS and CDR2 YFSETQ. This CDR3 comprises 15 residues. The V gene lost 0 bases and the J gene lost 7 bases, with 14 bases spanning the gap.

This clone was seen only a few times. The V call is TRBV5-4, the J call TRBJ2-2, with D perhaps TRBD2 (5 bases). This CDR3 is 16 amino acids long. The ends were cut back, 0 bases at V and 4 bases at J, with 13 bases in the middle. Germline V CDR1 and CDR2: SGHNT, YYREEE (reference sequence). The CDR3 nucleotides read TGTGCCAGCAGCTTGGGTGGTAGCGAGATCACCGGGGAGCTGTTTTTT. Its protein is CASSLGGSEITGELFF. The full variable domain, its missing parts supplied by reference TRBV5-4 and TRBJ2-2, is ETGVTQSPTHLIKTRGQQVTLRCSSQSGHNTVSWYQQALGQGPQFIFQYYREEENGRGNFPPRFSGLQFPNYSSELNVNALELDDSALYLCASSLGGSEITGELFFGEGSRLTVL.

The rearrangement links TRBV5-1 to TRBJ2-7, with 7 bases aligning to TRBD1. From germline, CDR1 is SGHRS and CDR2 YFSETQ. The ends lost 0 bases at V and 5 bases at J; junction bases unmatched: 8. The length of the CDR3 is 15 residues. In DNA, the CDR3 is TGCGCCAGCAGCTTGGAGGTGACAGGGTTCCACGAGCAGTACTTC. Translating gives CASSLEVTGFHEQYF.

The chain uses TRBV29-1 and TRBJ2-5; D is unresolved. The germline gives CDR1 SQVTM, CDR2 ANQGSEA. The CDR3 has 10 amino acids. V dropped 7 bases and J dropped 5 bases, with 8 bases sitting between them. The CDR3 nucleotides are TGCAGCGCCGAGAGGGAGACCCAGTACTTC. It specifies CSAERETQYF.

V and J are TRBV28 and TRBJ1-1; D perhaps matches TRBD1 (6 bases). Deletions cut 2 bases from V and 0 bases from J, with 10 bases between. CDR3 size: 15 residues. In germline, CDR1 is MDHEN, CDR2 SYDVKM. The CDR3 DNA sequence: TGTGCCAGCAGTTTAGACAGGACCTTGAACACTGAAGCTTTCTTT. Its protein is CASSLDRTLNTEAFF.

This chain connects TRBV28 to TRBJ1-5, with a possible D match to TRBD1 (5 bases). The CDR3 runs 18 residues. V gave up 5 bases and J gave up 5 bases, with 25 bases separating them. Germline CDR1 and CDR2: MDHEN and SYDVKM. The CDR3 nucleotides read TGTGCCAGCAGTCTATCACCGGGACTGGGAGCTTTGGATCAGCCCCAGCATTTT. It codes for CASSLSPGLGALDQPQHF.

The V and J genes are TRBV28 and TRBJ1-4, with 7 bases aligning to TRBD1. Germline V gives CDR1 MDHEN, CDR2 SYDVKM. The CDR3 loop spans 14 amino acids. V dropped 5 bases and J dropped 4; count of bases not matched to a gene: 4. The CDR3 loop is CASSLQGINEKLFF. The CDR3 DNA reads TGTGCCAGCAGTCTACAGGGGATTAATGAAAAACTGTTTTTT.

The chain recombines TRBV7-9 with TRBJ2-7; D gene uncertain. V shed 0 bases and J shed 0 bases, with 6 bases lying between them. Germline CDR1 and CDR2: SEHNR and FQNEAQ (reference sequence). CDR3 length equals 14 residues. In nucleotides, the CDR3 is TGTGCCAGCAGCTTAGCGCCTATCTCCTACGAGCAGTACTTC. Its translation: CASSLAPISYEQYF.

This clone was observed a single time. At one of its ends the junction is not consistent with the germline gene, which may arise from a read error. The CDR3 loop reads CASTLHEDTEAFF. As DNA, the CDR3 is TGTGCCAGCACCTTACATGAGGACACTGAAGCTTTCTTT. V is TRBV7-9 and J is TRBJ1-1, with D uncertain. Per the germline V gene, CDR1 is SEHNR and CDR2 is FQNEAQ (reference sequence). This CDR3 contains 13 residues.

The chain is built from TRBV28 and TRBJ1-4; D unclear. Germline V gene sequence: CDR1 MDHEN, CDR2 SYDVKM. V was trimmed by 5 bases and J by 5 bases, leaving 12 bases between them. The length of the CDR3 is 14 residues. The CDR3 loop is CASSPVAPNEKLFF. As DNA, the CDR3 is TGTGCCAGCAGTCCAGTGGCCCCCAATGAAAAACTGTTTTTT. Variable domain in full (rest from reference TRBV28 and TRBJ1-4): DVKVTQSSRYLVKRTGEKVFLECVQDMDHENMFWYRQDPGLGLRLIYFSYDVKMKEKGDIPEGYSVSREKKERFSLILESASTNQTSMYLCASSPVAPNEKLFFGSGTQLSVL.

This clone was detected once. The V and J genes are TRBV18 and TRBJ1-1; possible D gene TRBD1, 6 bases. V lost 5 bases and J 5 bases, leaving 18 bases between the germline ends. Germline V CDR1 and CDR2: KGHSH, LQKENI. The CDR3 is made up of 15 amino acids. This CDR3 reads CASSRAEGVGTEAFF. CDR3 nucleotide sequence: TGTGCCAGCTCAAGAGCCGAGGGGGTGGGAACTGAAGCTTTCTTT.

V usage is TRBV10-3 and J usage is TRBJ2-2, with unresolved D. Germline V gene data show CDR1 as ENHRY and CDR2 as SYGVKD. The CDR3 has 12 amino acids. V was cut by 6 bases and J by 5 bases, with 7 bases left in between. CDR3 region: CAISEETGELFF. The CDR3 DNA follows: TGTGCCATCAGCGAGGAGACCGGGGAGCTGTTTTTT.

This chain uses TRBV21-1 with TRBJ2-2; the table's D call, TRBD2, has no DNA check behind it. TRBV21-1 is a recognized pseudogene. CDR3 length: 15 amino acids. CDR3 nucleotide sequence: TGTGCCAGCATTTGGCCTAGCGGCGCTACCGGGGAGCTGTTTTTT. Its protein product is CASIWPSGATGELFF.

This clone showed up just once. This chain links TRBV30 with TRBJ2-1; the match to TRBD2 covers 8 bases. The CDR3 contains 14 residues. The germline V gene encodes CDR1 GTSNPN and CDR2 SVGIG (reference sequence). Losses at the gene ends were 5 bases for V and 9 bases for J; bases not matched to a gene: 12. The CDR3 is CAWQGAGGNGEQFF. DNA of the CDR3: TGTGCCTGGCAAGGGGCGGGAGGTAATGGTGAGCAGTTCTTC.